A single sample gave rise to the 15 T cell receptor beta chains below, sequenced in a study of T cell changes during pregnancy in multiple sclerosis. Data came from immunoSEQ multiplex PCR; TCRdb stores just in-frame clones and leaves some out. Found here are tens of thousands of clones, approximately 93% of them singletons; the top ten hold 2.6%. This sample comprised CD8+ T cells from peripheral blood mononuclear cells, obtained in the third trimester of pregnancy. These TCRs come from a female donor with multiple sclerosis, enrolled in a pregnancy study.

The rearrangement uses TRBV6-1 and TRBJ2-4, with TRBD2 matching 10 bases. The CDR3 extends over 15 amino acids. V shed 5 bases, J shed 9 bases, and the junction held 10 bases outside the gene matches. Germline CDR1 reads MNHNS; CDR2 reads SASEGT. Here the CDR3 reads CASSLAGEPVTIQYF. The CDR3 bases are TGTGCCAGCAGTCTAGCGGGAGAGCCGGTTACCATTCAGTACTTC.

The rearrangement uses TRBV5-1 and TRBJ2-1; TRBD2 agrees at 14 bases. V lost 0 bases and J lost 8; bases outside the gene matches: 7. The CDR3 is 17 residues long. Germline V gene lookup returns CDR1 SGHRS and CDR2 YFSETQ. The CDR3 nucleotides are TGCGCCAGCAGCTTGGGACTAGCGGGAGGGTTCGGGGATGAGCAGTTCTTC. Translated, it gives CASSLGLAGGFGDEQFF.

The CDR3 DNA reads TGTGCCAGCGGCGGGACTAGCGGGAGGTACAATGAGCAGTTCTTC. It yields the protein CASGGTSGRYNEQFF. The gene calls are TRBV9 and TRBJ2-1, with TRBD2 matching 15 bases. The junction had 3 bases not matched to a gene; V was cut back by 7 bases and J by 4 bases. Per the germline V gene, CDR1 is SGDLS and CDR2 is YYNGEE. CDR3 length: 15 residues.

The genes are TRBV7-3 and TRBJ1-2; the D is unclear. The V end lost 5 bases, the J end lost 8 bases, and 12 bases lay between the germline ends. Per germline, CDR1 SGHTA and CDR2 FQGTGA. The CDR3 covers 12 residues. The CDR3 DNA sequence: TGTGCCAGCAGCGCCGTGGGCGAGGGCTACACCTTC. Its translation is CASSAVGEGYTF.

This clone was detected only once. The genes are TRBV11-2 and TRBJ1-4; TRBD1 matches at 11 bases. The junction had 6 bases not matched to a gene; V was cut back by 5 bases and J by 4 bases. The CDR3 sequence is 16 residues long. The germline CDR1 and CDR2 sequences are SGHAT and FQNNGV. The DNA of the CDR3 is TGTGCCAGCAGCCGGACAGGGGGCTACGGTAATGAAAAACTGTTTTTT. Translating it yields CASSRTGGYGNEKLFF.

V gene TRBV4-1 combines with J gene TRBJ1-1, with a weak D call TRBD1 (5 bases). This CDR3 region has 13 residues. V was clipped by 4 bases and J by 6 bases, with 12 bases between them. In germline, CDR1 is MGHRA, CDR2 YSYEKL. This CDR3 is CASSPKLGAEAFF. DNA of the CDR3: TGCGCCAGCAGCCCAAAGCTAGGGGCTGAAGCTTTCTTT.

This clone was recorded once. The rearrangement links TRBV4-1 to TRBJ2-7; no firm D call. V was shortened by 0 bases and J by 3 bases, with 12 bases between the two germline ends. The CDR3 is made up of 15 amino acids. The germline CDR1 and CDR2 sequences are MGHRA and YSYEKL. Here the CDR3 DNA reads TGCGCCAGCAGCCAAGACTGGAGCCGGTACTACGAGCAGTACTTC. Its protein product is CASSQDWSRYYEQYF.

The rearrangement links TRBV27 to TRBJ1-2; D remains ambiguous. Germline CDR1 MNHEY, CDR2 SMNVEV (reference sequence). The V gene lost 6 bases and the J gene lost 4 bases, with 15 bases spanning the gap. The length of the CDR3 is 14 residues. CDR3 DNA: TGTGCCAGCAGCCACGCCAGGATTCCCTATGGCTACACCTTC. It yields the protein CASSHARIPYGYTF.

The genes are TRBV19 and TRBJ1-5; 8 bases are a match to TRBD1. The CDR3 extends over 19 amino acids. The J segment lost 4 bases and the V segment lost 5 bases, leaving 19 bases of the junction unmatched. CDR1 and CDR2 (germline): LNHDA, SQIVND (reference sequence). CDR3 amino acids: CASSPPLGRQGMGNQPQHF. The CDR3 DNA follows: TGTGCCAGTAGTCCGCCTCTGGGGAGACAGGGGATGGGGAATCAGCCCCAGCATTTT.

CDR3 sequence: CASSTPGTGPYNEQFF. For the CDR3, the DNA is TGTGCCAGCAGTACCCCCGGGACAGGGCCTTACAATGAGCAGTTCTTC. This chain links TRBV2 with TRBJ2-1; 9 bases agree with TRBD1. Germline CDR1 reads SNHLY; CDR2 reads FYNNEI. V lost 5 bases, J lost 4 bases, and 9 bases stayed unmatched. The CDR3 has 16 amino acids.

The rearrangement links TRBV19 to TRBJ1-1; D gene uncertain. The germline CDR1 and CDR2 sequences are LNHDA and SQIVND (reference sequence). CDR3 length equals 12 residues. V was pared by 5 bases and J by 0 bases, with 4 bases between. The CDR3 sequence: CASSSVNTEAFF. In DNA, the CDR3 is TGTGCCAGTAGTTCGGTGAACACTGAAGCTTTCTTT. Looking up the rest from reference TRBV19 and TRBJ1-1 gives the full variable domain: DGGITQSPKYLFRKEGQNVTLSCEQNLNHDAMYWYRQDPGQGLRLIYYSQIVNDFQKGDIAEGYSVSREKKESFPLTVTSAQKNPTAFYLCASSSVNTEAFFGQGTRLTVV.

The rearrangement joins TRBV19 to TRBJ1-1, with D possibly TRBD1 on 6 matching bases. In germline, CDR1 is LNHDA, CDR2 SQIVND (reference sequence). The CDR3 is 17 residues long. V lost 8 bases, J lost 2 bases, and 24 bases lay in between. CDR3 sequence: CASRSLDPTGLNTEAFF. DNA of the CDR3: TGTGCCAGTCGTAGCCTTGATCCCACAGGGCTAAACACTGAAGCTTTCTTT.

Here the CDR3 reads CASSSHSGRAGNEQFF. DNA for the CDR3: TGTGCCAGCAGCTCTCATAGCGGGAGGGCCGGGAATGAGCAGTTCTTC. The chain couples TRBV9 to TRBJ2-1; TRBD2 agrees at 11 bases. The CDR3 length is 16 residues. V shed 4 bases, J shed 7 bases, and the junction held 10 bases outside the gene matches. Germline V gives CDR1 SGDLS, CDR2 YYNGEE.

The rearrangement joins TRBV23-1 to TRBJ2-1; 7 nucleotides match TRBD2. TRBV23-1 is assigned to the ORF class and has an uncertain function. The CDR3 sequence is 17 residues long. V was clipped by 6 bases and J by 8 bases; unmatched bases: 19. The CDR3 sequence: CASSRPLAGEDLHEQFF. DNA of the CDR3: TGCGCCAGCAGCCGCCCCTTGGCGGGAGAGGATCTGCATGAGCAGTTCTTC.

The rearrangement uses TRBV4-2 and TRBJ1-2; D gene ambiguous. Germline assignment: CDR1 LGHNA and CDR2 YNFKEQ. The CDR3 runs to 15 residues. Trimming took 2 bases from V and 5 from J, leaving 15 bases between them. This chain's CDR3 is CASSQTGSHGYGYTF. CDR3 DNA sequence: TGTGCCAGCAGCCAAACCGGGTCCCACGGGTATGGCTACACCTTC.